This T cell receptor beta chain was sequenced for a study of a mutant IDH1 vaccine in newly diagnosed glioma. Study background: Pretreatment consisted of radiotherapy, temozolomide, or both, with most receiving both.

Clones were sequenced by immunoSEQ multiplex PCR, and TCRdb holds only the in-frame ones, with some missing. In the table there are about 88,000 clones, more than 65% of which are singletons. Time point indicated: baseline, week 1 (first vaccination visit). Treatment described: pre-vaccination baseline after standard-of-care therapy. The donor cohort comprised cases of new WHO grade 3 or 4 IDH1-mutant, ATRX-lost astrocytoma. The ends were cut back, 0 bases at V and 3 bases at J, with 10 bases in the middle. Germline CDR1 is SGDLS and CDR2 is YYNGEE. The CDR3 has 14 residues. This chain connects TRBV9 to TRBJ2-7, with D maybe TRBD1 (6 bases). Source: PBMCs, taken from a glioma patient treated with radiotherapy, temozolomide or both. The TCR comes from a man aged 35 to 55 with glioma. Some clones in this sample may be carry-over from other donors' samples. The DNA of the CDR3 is TGTGCCAGCAGCGTAGGTCAGGGGTACTACGAGCAGTACTTC. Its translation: CASSVGQGYYEQYF.